This T cell receptor beta chain was captured by sequencing in a study of cytomegalovirus exposure and HLA in healthy donors. Study-wide points: In most subjects, TCR beta sequences reportedly gave accurate predictions of HLA-A and HLA-B alleles. Prior analysis indicated that the majority of TCR beta V segments exhibited productivity approximately 87% or approximately 30% of the time.

Amplification used 60 Vbeta primers and 13 Jbeta primers. Generated by immunoSEQ multiplex PCR, the TCRdb table keeps only in-frame clones and is missing some. The sample consists of 95,000 to 150,000 clones, 70% to 90% of them appearing once. Healthy people donating bone marrow made up the donors. A remark on this clone: Its antigen is currently unknown.

The CDR3 extends over 14 amino acids. The germline V gene encodes CDR1 MNHEY and CDR2 SMNVEV (reference sequence). V lost 0 bases and J lost 7, with 10 bases in between. The TCR comes from a man in his late teens or twenties in good health and CMV-seropositive. The sample comprised PBMCs. This rearrangement joins TRBV27 to TRBJ1-5, with a weak D call TRBD1 (6 bases). Here the CDR3 reads CASSLSVQGQPQHF. As DNA, the CDR3 is TGTGCCAGCAGTTTATCGGTACAGGGACAGCCCCAGCATTTT.